Listed below are T cell receptor beta chains from one sample, sequenced in a study of cytomegalovirus exposure and HLA in healthy donors. Sequencing used immunoSEQ multiplex PCR; TCRdb keeps in-frame clones, though not all of them. This sample's table reports 150,000 or so clones. Sequencing input: PBMCs. These receptors were obtained from a man aged 30 to 39 in good health and CMV-seronegative. Both conserved end residues are part of each CDR3. The order of the fields is V gene, J gene, D gene, CDR3 protein, CDR3 DNA. D genes are given only for firm matches.

TRBV6-4,TRBJ1-1,TRBD1,CASEGALDTEAFF,TGTGCCAGCGAGGGGGCGCTGGACACTGAAGCTTTCTTT
TRBV19,TRBJ2-1,TRBD2,CASSSTSGRRYEQFF,TGTGCCAGTAGTTCCACTAGCGGGAGACGCTATGAGCAGTTCTTC
TRBV9,TRBJ2-3,TRBD1,CASSVMDRGDTDTQYF,TGTGCCAGCAGCGTGATGGACAGGGGGGACACAGATACGCAGTATTTT
TRBV30,TRBJ1-3,-,CAWSLDSSGNTIYF,TGTGCCTGGAGTCTGGACAGCTCTGGAAACACCATATATTTT
TRBV4-3,TRBJ1-5,-,CASSQAGMASNQPQHF,TGCGCCAGCAGCCAAGCAGGGATGGCCAGCAATCAGCCCCAGCATTTT
TRBV12-5,TRBJ2-5,-,CASGFRNQETQYF,TGTGCTAGTGGTTTTCGTAACCAAGAGACCCAGTACTTC
TRBV4-1,TRBJ1-1,-,CASSLFNPGEIAEAFF,TGCGCCAGCAGCCTTTTCAATCCAGGGGAGATCGCTGAAGCTTTCTTT
TRBV10-1,TRBJ2-4,-,CASSESGGVANIQYF,TGCGCCAGCAGTGAGTCAGGGGGGGTAGCGAACATTCAGTACTTC
TRBV28,TRBJ2-2,-,CASSLGSAGTGELFF,TGTGCCAGCAGCCTCGGGAGCGCCGGGACCGGGGAGCTGTTTTTT
TRBV9,TRBJ2-7,TRBD2,CASSPGGGSDYEQYF,TGTGCCAGCAGCCCCGGAGGCGGGAGTGACTACGAGCAGTACTTC
TRBV27,TRBJ1-1,-,CASSSQDTEAFF,TGTGCCAGCAGTTCGCAGGACACTGAAGCTTTCTTT
TRBV27,TRBJ2-1,-,CASRAGGYPYNEQFF,TGTGCCAGCAGGGCGGGCGGGTATCCCTACAATGAGCAGTTCTTC
TRBV11-3,TRBJ2-6,TRBD1,CATARGQGVTGANVLTF,TGTGCCACCGCTAGGGGACAGGGCGTAACTGGGGCCAACGTCCTGACTTTC
TRBV7-3,TRBJ1-1,TRBD1,CASSPRDRGNTEAFF,TGTGCCAGCAGTCCCCGGGACAGGGGTAACACTGAAGCTTTCTTT